The present T cell receptor beta chain was sequenced within a study of identical twins. In TCRdb, the 5' RACE reads were re-called with MiXCR into one record per CDR3 protein. This table has 400,000 to 550,000 distinct CDR3 sequences, approximately 24% appearing once. These data also featured in a second study, about T cells expressing NK-cell markers.

This TCR derives from a woman aged 18-35 years in good health. Sample: CD4+ T cells sorted from blood.

The CDR3 loop is CASSSDRKQYF. DNA for the CDR3: TGTGCCAGCAGCTCTGACAGAAAGCAGTACTTC. The V gene is TRBV11-2, the J gene TRBJ2-7, with D possibly being TRBD1 (5 bases). The V gene lost 4 bases and the J gene lost 8 bases, with 9 bases spanning the gap. The CDR3 has 11 amino acids. Germline V gene lookup returns CDR1 SGHAT and CDR2 FQNNGV.